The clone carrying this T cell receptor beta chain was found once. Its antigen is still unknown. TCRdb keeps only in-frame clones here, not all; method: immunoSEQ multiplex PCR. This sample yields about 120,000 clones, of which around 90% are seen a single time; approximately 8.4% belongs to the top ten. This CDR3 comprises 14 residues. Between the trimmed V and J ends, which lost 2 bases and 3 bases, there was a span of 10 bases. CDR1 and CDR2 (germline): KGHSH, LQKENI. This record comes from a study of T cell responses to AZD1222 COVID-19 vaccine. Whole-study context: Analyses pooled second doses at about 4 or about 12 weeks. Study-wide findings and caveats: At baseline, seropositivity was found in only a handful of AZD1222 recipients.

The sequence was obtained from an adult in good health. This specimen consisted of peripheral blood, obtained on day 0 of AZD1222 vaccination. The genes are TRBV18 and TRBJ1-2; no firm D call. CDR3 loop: CASSPLDPDYGYTF. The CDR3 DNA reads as TGTGCCAGCTCACCATTAGATCCTGACTATGGCTACACCTTC.